Shown below are 18 T cell receptor beta chains from a single sample sequenced in a study of T-cell memory formation after mild COVID-19. TCRdb re-called the 5' RACE reads through MiXCR, storing one row per CDR3 protein. The table lists around 300,000 distinct CDR3 sequences, approximately 19% of them singletons. The sample was PBMCs or a T cell subset sorted from them (not recorded which). These receptor sequences come from a young man who had mild COVID-19 (a few samples of this study predate the infection). Cell type and time point are not known.

The rearrangement uses TRBV7-9 and TRBJ2-7; tentatively, D is TRBD2 (6 bases). CDR3 length: 14 residues. Germline-derived CDR1 and CDR2 are SEHNR and FQNEAQ (reference sequence). The V and J ends lost 4 bases and 3 bases respectively, with 13 bases between them. The CDR3 sequence: CASSWGDGNYEQYF. CDR3 DNA: TGTGCCAGCAGCTGGGGGGACGGGAACTACGAGCAGTACTTC.

J is TRBJ2-3 and V is TRBV28; TRBD2 is a possible D gene (5 bases). Trimming pared 8 bases from V and 2 bases from J, leaving 17 bases between. This CDR3 region has 15 residues. Germline V CDR1 and CDR2: MDHEN, SYDVKM. Here the CDR3 reads CASATHGVLTDTQYF. As DNA, the CDR3 is TGTGCCAGCGCAACCCACGGGGTCCTCACAGATACGCAGTATTTT. The whole variable domain, filled in from reference TRBV28 and TRBJ2-3, reads DVKVTQSSRYLVKRTGEKVFLECVQDMDHENMFWYRQDPGLGLRLIYFSYDVKMKEKGDIPEGYSVSREKKERFSLILESASTNQTSMYLCASATHGVLTDTQYFGPGTRLTVL.

The genes are TRBV20-1 and TRBJ2-1; no firm D call. CDR3 length: 17 amino acids. The germline V gene encodes CDR1 DFQATT and CDR2 SNEGSKA (reference sequence). V was trimmed by 1 base and J by 0 bases, leaving 16 bases between them. DNA for the CDR3: TGCAGTGCTAGAGCTCCCTATGGGCGGAGCTCCTACAATGAGCAGTTCTTC. The encoded protein is CSARAPYGRSSYNEQFF.

This clonotype has a handful of counts. The V gene is TRBV7-3, the J gene TRBJ2-5; TRBD2 aligns across 8 bases. This CDR3 contains 16 residues. With 4 bases clipped from V and 1 base from J, the junction kept 8 bases outside the gene matches. The germline CDR1 and CDR2 sequences are SGHTA and FQGTGA. CDR3 amino acids: CASSSRVRGAQETQYF. The CDR3 DNA sequence: TGTGCCAGCAGCTCGAGGGTGCGGGGGGCCCAAGAGACCCAGTACTTC. The whole variable domain, remainder taken from reference TRBV7-3 and TRBJ2-5, is GAGVSQTPSNKVTEKGKYVELRCDPISGHTALYWYRQSLGQGPEFLIYFQGTGAADDSGLPNDRFFAVRPEGSVSTLKIQRTERGDSAVYLCASSSRVRGAQETQYFGPGTRLLVL.

V gene TRBV7-9 combines with J gene TRBJ1-1, with unresolved D. V was trimmed by 7 bases and J by 5 bases, leaving 11 bases between them. This CDR3 is built from 12 residues. Germline V gene lookup returns CDR1 SEHNR and CDR2 FQNEAQ (reference sequence). For the CDR3, the DNA is TGTGCCAGCACCCTTTCCGAGACTGAAGCTTTCTTT. Translated, it gives CASTLSETEAFF. The entire variable domain, with the rest obtained from reference TRBV7-9 and TRBJ1-1, is as follows: DTGVSQNPRHKITKRGQNVTFRCDPISEHNRLYWYRQTLGQGPEFLTYFQNEAQLEKSRLLSDRFSAERPKGSFSTLEIQRTEQGDSAMYLCASTLSETEAFFGQGTRLTVV.

This clonotype was found many times. V gene TRBV4-1 combines with J gene TRBJ2-3; perhaps TRBD1 as D (8 bases). This CDR3 comprises 15 residues. Trimming took 8 bases from V and 3 from J, leaving 18 bases between them. The germline gives CDR1 MGHRA, CDR2 YSYEKL. The CDR3 coding sequence is TGCGCCAGCGCCCATGGACAGGGAGGGACAGATACGCAGTATTTT. The encoded protein is CASAHGQGGTDTQYF.

This chain connects TRBV6-5 to TRBJ1-1; TRBD1 is a possible D gene (5 bases). Trimming cost V 6 bases and J 10 bases, with 15 bases left between them. Germline CDR1 is MNHEY and CDR2 is SVGAGI. The CDR3 runs to 12 residues. CDR3 loop: CASRTNWGAAFF. CDR3 bases: TGTGCCAGCAGGACAAACTGGGGCGCAGCTTTCTTT.

This clonotype was observed a handful of times. The chain recombines TRBV7-2 with TRBJ2-5; TRBD1 might be the D (5 bases). The ends were cut back, 4 bases at V and 5 bases at J, with 14 bases in the middle. This CDR3 is built from 14 residues. Germline V gives CDR1 SGHTA, CDR2 FQGNSA. For the CDR3, the DNA is TGTGCCAGCAGCTATCAGGGCCTGGGGGAGACCCAGTACTTC. It codes for CASSYQGLGETQYF.

This clonotype was detected only a few times. This chain links TRBV5-1 with TRBJ2-7, with a possible D match to TRBD2 (6 bases). This CDR3 has 14 amino acids. Trimming shortened V by 7 bases and J by 2 bases, and 16 bases separated the two germline ends. Germline V gene sequence: CDR1 SGHRS, CDR2 YFSETQ. CDR3 sequence: CASGSGGPAYEQYF. Here the CDR3 DNA reads TGCGCCAGCGGGAGCGGAGGGCCCGCCTACGAGCAGTACTTC.

This clonotype appeared many times. V is TRBV20-1 and J is TRBJ1-4; D is possibly TRBD1 (6 bases). This CDR3 contains 13 residues. The germline CDR1 and CDR2 sequences are DFQATT and SNEGSKA (reference sequence). The V and J ends lost 4 bases and 5 bases respectively, with 11 bases between them. CDR3 in DNA: TGCAGTGCTAAGGGGGGTCCCAATGAAAAACTGTTTTTT. Translation gives CSAKGGPNEKLFF.

This clonotype was counted at least ten times. As DNA, the CDR3 is TGTGCCAGCAGCTTAGCTTGGGGGGACAGGAACACCGGGGAGCTGTTTTTT. Translating it yields CASSLAWGDRNTGELFF. This chain uses TRBV7-9 with TRBJ2-2; D might be TRBD1 (7 bases). V lost 0 bases, J lost 1 base, and 12 bases lay in between. This CDR3 has 17 residues. Germline V gene data show CDR1 as SEHNR and CDR2 as FQNEAQ (reference sequence).

This chain joins TRBV7-9 and TRBJ1-3; D gene ambiguous. The CDR3 is 15 amino acids. CDR1 and CDR2 (germline): SEHNR, FQNEAQ (reference sequence). V was cut by 2 bases and J by 3 bases, with 11 bases left in between. The CDR3 loop reads CASSLSLLGGNTIYF. The CDR3 nucleotides are TGTGCCAGCAGCTTAAGCCTCCTCGGTGGAAACACCATATATTTT.

A few counts support this clonotype. The V gene is TRBV7-2, the J gene TRBJ2-1, with 12 bases aligning to TRBD2. Trimming removed 7 bases from V and 4 bases from J; junction bases left unmatched: 14. Germline CDR1 SGHTA, CDR2 FQGNSA. The CDR3 totals 18 residues. CDR3 residues: CASTFRTSGMDFYNEQFF. DNA of the CDR3: TGTGCCAGCACCTTTAGGACTAGCGGGATGGATTTTTACAATGAGCAGTTCTTC.

The J gene is TRBJ1-2, the V gene TRBV27; perhaps TRBD1 as D (5 bases). Germline loops: CDR1 MNHEY, CDR2 SMNVEV (reference sequence). The CDR3 is made up of 16 amino acids. The V gene lost 7 bases and the J gene lost 1 base, with 19 bases spanning the gap. CDR3 amino acids: CASTPSWGGGNYGYTF. CDR3 coding DNA: TGTGCCAGCACCCCCTCTTGGGGGGGTGGTAACTATGGCTACACCTTC.

The chain carries TRBV7-2 and TRBJ2-3, with D possibly being TRBD2 (6 bases). CDR1 is SGHTA, CDR2 FQGNSA, per germline. CDR3 size: 12 residues. V lost 8 bases and J 10 bases, leaving 16 bases between the germline ends. CDR3 sequence: CASGRVRGAQYF. The CDR3 DNA sequence: TGTGCCAGCGGACGTGTGCGGGGAGCGCAGTATTTT.

The chain joins TRBV5-1 to TRBJ2-3; 8 positions match TRBD1. Per the germline V gene, CDR1 is SGHRS and CDR2 is YFSETQ. Trimming cost V 2 bases and J 1 base; bases outside gene matches: 3. The CDR3 has 15 residues. This chain's CDR3 is CASSFATGGTDTQYF. For the CDR3, the DNA is TGCGCCAGCAGCTTTGCGACAGGGGGCACAGATACGCAGTATTTT. Based on the CDR3 plus reference TRBV5-1 and TRBJ2-3, the full variable domain is KAGVTQTPRYLIKTRGQQVTLSCSPISGHRSVSWYQQTPGQGLQFLFEYFSETQRNKGNFPGRFSGRQFSNSRSEMNVSTLELGDSALYLCASSFATGGTDTQYFGPGTRLTVL.

V and J are TRBV10-2 and TRBJ2-5, with D possibly TRBD1 on 5 matching bases. V was cut by 7 bases and J by 1 base, with 10 bases left in between. CDR3 length equals 13 residues. Per germline, CDR1 WSHSY and CDR2 SAAADI. The CDR3 nucleotides are TGCGCCAGCAAAAGACAGCCCCAAGAGACCCAGTACTTC. It specifies CASKRQPQETQYF.

This clonotype has only a few counts. The DNA for the CDR3 is TGTGCCACCAGACCCGGGGACCTATTCTCCTACAATGAGCAGTTCTTC. Translated, it gives CATRPGDLFSYNEQFF. V and J are TRBV15 and TRBJ2-1; D may correspond to TRBD1 or TRBD2 (5 bases each). V was trimmed by 6 bases and J by 0 bases, leaving 15 bases between them. Germline V gives CDR1 LNHNV, CDR2 YYDKDF (reference sequence). The CDR3 has 16 residues. Combining the CDR3 with reference TRBV15 and TRBJ2-1 gives the whole variable domain DAMVIQNPRYQVTQFGKPVTLSCSQTLNHNVMYWYQQKSSQAPKLLFHYYDKDFNNEADTPDNFQSRRPNTSFCFLDIRSPGLGDTAMYLCATRPGDLFSYNEQFFGPGTRLTVL.